A selection of T cell receptor beta chains follows, all from one sample in a study of T cells and Merkel cell carcinoma outcomes. Profiled with immunoSEQ multiplex PCR; TCRdb holds only in-frame clones, not every one. The sample lists about 15,000 clones; roughly 92% were seen once. Source material: tumor tissue from Merkel cell carcinoma. Receptor source: a human donor with Merkel cell carcinoma. The CDR3 runs from the conserved cysteine through the conserved F or W. Fields, in order: CDR3 DNA, CDR3 protein, D gene, V gene, clone size, J gene. D genes are given only for firm matches. Size values are once, few and many counts, or a class for expanded clones, and some rows have none.

CDR3nt: TGTGCCAGCAGGGGCCTCGCGGCACGGGGCACAGATACGCAGTATTTT
CDR3aa: CASRGLAARGTDTQYF
d_gene: -
v_gene: TRBV28
abundance: -
j_gene: TRBJ2-3

CDR3nt: TGTGCCAGCAGCTTCGAAGGCCGGGGCTACACCTTC
CDR3aa: CASSFEGRGYTF
d_gene: -
v_gene: TRBV5-6
abundance: -
j_gene: TRBJ1-2

CDR3nt: TGTGCCAGCAGCCAATTGTCGGGACAGGCCTACGAGCAGTACTTC
CDR3aa: CASSQLSGQAYEQYF
d_gene: TRBD1
v_gene: TRBV11-2
abundance: -
j_gene: TRBJ2-7

CDR3nt: TGTGCCAGCAGTGACATACGACACTCTGGGGCCAACGTCCTGACTTTC
CDR3aa: CASSDIRHSGANVLTF
d_gene: -
v_gene: TRBV27
abundance: -
j_gene: TRBJ2-6

CDR3nt: TGTGCCAGCAGTCAGGACAACACTGAAGCTTTCTTT
CDR3aa: CASSQDNTEAFF
d_gene: -
v_gene: TRBV2
abundance: -
j_gene: TRBJ1-1

CDR3nt: TGTGCCAGCAGCTTTGTTTTTAGCGGGAGCACAGATACGCAGTATTTT
CDR3aa: CASSFVFSGSTDTQYF
d_gene: TRBD2
v_gene: TRBV7-8
abundance: once
j_gene: TRBJ2-3

CDR3nt: TGCGCCAGCAGCCAAGATAGCGGGGATGAGCAGTTCTTC
CDR3aa: CASSQDSGDEQFF
d_gene: TRBD2
v_gene: TRBV4-3
abundance: -
j_gene: TRBJ2-1

CDR3nt: TGTGCCGGGGTTCTGGTTGGGGGAGAGACCCAGTACTTC
CDR3aa: CAGVLVGGETQYF
d_gene: -
v_gene: TRBV7-9
abundance: -
j_gene: TRBJ2-5

CDR3nt: TGCGCCAGCAGCTCCAGGGGGCTCATGAACACTGAAGCTTTCTTT
CDR3aa: CASSSRGLMNTEAFF
d_gene: TRBD1
v_gene: TRBV5-1
abundance: -
j_gene: TRBJ1-1

CDR3nt: TGTGCCAGCAGCTTAGGCGGGCTGGCCCAGCATTTT
CDR3aa: CASSLGGLAQHF
d_gene: -
v_gene: TRBV13
abundance: -
j_gene: TRBJ1-5

CDR3nt: TGTGCCAGCAGTCAAGGACTAGCGGGAGCTGGAGGAGATACGCAGTATTTT
CDR3aa: CASSQGLAGAGGDTQYF
d_gene: TRBD2
v_gene: TRBV27
abundance: once
j_gene: TRBJ2-3

CDR3nt: TGTGCCAGCAGCGCCTCAGATACGCAGTATTTT
CDR3aa: CASSASDTQYF
d_gene: -
v_gene: TRBV7-9
abundance: -
j_gene: TRBJ2-3

CDR3nt: TGTGCCAGCAGTTACGGGACAGGGGACTATGGCTACACCTTC
CDR3aa: CASSYGTGDYGYTF
d_gene: TRBD1
v_gene: TRBV6-6
abundance: once
j_gene: TRBJ1-2

CDR3nt: TGTGCCACCACCAAGTCGCAGCCGAGCACAGATACGCAGTATTTT
CDR3aa: CATTKSQPSTDTQYF
d_gene: -
v_gene: TRBV10-3
abundance: -
j_gene: TRBJ2-3

CDR3nt: TGTGCCAGCAGCCCTACTAGCGCCGACACAGATACGCAGTATTTT
CDR3aa: CASSPTSADTDTQYF
d_gene: TRBD2
v_gene: TRBV6-5
abundance: -
j_gene: TRBJ2-3

CDR3nt: TGTGCCTGGAGTATGTTGGGCGGCTACACCTTC
CDR3aa: CAWSMLGGYTF
d_gene: -
v_gene: TRBV30
abundance: -
j_gene: TRBJ1-2

CDR3nt: TGTGCCAGCAGTTTGAAGGGATCCGAGCAGTACTTC
CDR3aa: CASSLKGSEQYF
d_gene: -
v_gene: TRBV28
abundance: -
j_gene: TRBJ2-7

CDR3nt: TGCGCCAGCAGCAGGGGACTAGCGGGTGAAACAGATACGCAGTATTTT
CDR3aa: CASSRGLAGETDTQYF
d_gene: TRBD2
v_gene: TRBV5-1
abundance: once
j_gene: TRBJ2-3

CDR3nt: TGTGCCAGCAGTTCCTACTACAGGGGGTCCTACGAGCAGTACTTC
CDR3aa: CASSSYYRGSYEQYF
d_gene: TRBD1
v_gene: TRBV28
abundance: -
j_gene: TRBJ2-7

CDR3nt: TGTGCCAGCAGCTATACCGACGGAGAAGAAGAGACCCAGTACTTC
CDR3aa: CASSYTDGEEETQYF
d_gene: -
v_gene: TRBV7-8
abundance: -
j_gene: TRBJ2-5

CDR3nt: TGTGCCAGCAGCCCCCCACCGGGACATGAAGCTTTCTTT
CDR3aa: CASSPPPGHEAFF
d_gene: -
v_gene: TRBV7-9
abundance: few
j_gene: TRBJ1-1

CDR3nt: TGTGCCTGGAAGGAGGGGTACACCTATGGCTACACCTTC
CDR3aa: CAWKEGYTYGYTF
d_gene: -
v_gene: TRBV30
abundance: -
j_gene: TRBJ1-2

CDR3nt: TGTGCCAGCAGTTACCAGGGTTTTGACGAGCAGTACTTC
CDR3aa: CASSYQGFDEQYF
d_gene: -
v_gene: TRBV7-9
abundance: -
j_gene: TRBJ2-7

CDR3nt: TGTGCCAGCAGCCCAGGACTAGCAGGCGAGCAGTACTTC
CDR3aa: CASSPGLAGEQYF
d_gene: TRBD2
v_gene: TRBV9
abundance: -
j_gene: TRBJ2-7

CDR3nt: TGTGCCAGCAGCGGCCAAGGGAACAGGGGGCAAGAGACCCAGTACTTC
CDR3aa: CASSGQGNRGQETQYF
d_gene: TRBD1
v_gene: TRBV9
abundance: -
j_gene: TRBJ2-5

CDR3nt: TGCGCCAGCAGCCAAGACGGGGGCACTGAAGCTTTCTTT
CDR3aa: CASSQDGGTEAFF
d_gene: -
v_gene: TRBV4-3
abundance: -
j_gene: TRBJ1-1

CDR3nt: TGTGCCAGTACCAAGACGAGGGGGAGCAATCAGCCCCAGCATTTT
CDR3aa: CASTKTRGSNQPQHF
d_gene: -
v_gene: TRBV19
abundance: -
j_gene: TRBJ1-5

CDR3nt: TGCGCCAGCAGCTTGAATGCCGGGGAGCTGTTTTTT
CDR3aa: CASSLNAGELFF
d_gene: -
v_gene: TRBV5-1
abundance: -
j_gene: TRBJ2-2